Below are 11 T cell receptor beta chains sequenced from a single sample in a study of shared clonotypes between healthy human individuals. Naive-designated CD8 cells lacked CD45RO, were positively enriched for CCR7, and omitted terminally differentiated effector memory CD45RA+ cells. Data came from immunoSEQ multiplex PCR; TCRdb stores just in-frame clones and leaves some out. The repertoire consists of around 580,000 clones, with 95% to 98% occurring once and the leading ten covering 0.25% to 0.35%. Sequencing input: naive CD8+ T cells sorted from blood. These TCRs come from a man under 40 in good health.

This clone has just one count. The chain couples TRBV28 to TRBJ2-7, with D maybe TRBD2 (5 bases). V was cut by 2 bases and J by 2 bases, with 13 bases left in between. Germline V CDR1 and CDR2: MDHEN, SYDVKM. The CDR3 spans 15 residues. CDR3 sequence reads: CASSLRGHGAYEQYF. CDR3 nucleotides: TGTGCCAGCAGTTTACGGGGTCACGGGGCCTACGAGCAGTACTTC.

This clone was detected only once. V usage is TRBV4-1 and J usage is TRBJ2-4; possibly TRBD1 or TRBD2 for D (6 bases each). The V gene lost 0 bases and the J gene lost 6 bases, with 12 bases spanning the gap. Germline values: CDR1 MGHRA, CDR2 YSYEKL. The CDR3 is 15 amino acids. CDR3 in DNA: TGCGCCAGCAGCCAAGACCCGGGGGCGGGAAACATTCAGTACTTC. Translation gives CASSQDPGAGNIQYF.

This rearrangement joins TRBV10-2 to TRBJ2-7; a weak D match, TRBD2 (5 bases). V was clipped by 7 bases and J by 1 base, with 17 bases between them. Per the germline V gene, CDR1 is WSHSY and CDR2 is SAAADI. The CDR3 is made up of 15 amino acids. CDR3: CASKNWEKGSYEQYF. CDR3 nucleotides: TGCGCCAGCAAGAATTGGGAGAAGGGTTCCTACGAGCAGTACTTC.

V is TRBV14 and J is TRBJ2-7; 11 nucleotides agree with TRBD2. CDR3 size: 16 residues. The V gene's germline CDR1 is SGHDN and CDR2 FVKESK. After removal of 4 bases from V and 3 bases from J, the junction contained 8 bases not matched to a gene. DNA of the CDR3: TGTGCCAGCAGCCTCGCGAATAGCGGGAGGGTCTACGAGCAGTACTTC. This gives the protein CASSLANSGRVYEQYF.

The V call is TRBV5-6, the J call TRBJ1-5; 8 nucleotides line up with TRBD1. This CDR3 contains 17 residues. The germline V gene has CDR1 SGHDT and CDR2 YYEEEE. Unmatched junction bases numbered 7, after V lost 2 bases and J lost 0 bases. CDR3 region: CASSLTRDRYSNQPQHF. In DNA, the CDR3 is TGTGCCAGCAGCTTAACCCGGGACAGGTATAGCAATCAGCCCCAGCATTTT.

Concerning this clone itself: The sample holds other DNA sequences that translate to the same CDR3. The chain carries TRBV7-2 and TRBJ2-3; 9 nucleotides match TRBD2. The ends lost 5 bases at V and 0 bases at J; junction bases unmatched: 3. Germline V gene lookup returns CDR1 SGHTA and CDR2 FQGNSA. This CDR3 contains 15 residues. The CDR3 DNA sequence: TGTGCCAGCAGCCCTACTAGCGGGAGCACAGATACGCAGTATTTT. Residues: CASSPTSGSTDTQYF.

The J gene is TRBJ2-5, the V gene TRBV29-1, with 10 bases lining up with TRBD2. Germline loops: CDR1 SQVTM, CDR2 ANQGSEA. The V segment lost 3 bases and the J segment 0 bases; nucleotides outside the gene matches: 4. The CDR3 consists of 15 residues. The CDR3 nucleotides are TGCAGCGTTGACCGACTAGCGGGCTACCAAGAGACCCAGTACTTC. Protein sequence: CSVDRLAGYQETQYF.

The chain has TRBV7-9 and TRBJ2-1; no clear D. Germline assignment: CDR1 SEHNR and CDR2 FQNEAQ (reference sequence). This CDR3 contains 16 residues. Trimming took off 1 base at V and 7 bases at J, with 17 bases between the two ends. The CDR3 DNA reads TGTGCCAGCAGCTTAGTTGAGGTACAGCATGAGAATGAGCAGTTCTTC. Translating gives CASSLVEVQHENEQFF.

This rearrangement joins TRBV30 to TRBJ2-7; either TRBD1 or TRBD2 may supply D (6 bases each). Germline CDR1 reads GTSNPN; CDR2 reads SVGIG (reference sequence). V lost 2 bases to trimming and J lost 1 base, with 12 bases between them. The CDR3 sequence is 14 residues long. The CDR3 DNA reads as TGTGCCTGGAGTCTCGGAGGGGGGTCCTACGAGCAGTACTTC. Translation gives CAWSLGGGSYEQYF.

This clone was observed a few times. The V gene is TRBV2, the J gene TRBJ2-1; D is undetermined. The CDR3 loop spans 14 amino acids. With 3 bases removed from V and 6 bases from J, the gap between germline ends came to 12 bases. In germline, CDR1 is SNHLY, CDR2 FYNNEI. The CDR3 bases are TGTGCCAGCAGTGACTTTGGCGAAAGCAATGAGCAGTTCTTC. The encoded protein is CASSDFGESNEQFF.

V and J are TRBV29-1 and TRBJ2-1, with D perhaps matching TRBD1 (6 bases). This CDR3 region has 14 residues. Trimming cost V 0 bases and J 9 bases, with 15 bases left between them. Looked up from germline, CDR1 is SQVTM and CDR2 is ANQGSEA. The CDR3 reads CSVEDLETGSEQFF. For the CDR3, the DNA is TGCAGCGTTGAAGATTTGGAGACAGGAAGTGAGCAGTTCTTC.